This T cell receptor (beta chain) stems from a study of blood T cell repertoires in COVID-19. Overall study: Donors in the United States, Italy and Spain gave samples during acute or convalescent COVID-19.

Generated by immunoSEQ multiplex PCR, the TCRdb table keeps only in-frame clones and is missing some. The sample comprises about 250,000 clones, about 80% of which are singletons, and roughly 10% rests with the top ten. CDR1 and CDR2 from the germline V gene are LNHDA and SQIVND (reference sequence). This CDR3 spans 14 amino acids. Trimming at V came to 6 bases and at J to 7 bases, leaving 10 bases not matched to a gene. The chain recombines TRBV19 with TRBJ2-7; 9 bases line up with TRBD1. This receptor was identified in a man of 80 years or more with acute or convalescent COVID-19. The sequenced sample consisted of peripheral blood. CDR3 loop: CASSPRDRVGEQYF. The DNA for the CDR3 is TGTGCCAGTAGCCCCCGGGACAGGGTGGGAGAGCAGTACTTC.